Listed here are 9 T cell receptor beta chains from one sample, sequenced in a study of OX40 agonist ivuxolimab in advanced cancers. Library generation was performed with the immunoSEQ multiplex PCR assay. TCRdb obtained this table from immuneACCESS and retained in-frame rearrangements with V and J assigned. These tables miss some clones; where compared with another copy, unresolved V genes account for less than half of the shortfall, and the remainder is unexplained. This sample is represented by 71,000 or so clones; approximately 90% of them were singletons. About 2% of the sample is taken by the ten largest. The sequencing here drew on CD4+ or CD8+ T cells sorted from blood, taken in a trial of the OX40 agonist ivuxolimab. The receptors stem from an adult with an advanced solid tumor such as melanoma, head and neck, liver or kidney cancer.

The chain couples TRBV2 to TRBJ2-4; D possibly corresponds to TRBD1 (5 bases). Germline loops: CDR1 SNHLY, CDR2 FYNNEI. V was pared by 3 bases and J by 8 bases, with 11 bases between. CDR3 length: 13 amino acids. The CDR3 is CASSDFARDIQYF. The CDR3 nucleotides are TGTGCCAGCAGTGATTTTGCCAGGGACATTCAGTACTTC.

The chain carries TRBV25-1 and TRBJ1-4, with TRBD1 matching 11 bases. Germline V CDR1 and CDR2: MGHDK, SYGVNS. Trimming took 6 bases from V and 10 from J; bases not matched to a gene: 10. This CDR3 spans 15 amino acids. The CDR3 spells CASSPGQGGYGKLFF. The CDR3 DNA is TGTGCCAGCAGCCCGGGACAGGGGGGATACGGAAAACTGTTTTTT.

The chain links TRBV7-2 to TRBJ2-1; 7 bases fit TRBD2. Germline V gene lookup returns CDR1 SGHTA and CDR2 FQGNSA. The CDR3 has 14 residues. The trim removed 2 bases at V and 13 bases at J, leaving 11 bases unmatched. As DNA, the CDR3 is TGTGCCAGCAGCTTATTCGGGGCGGGAGCCTCCCAGTTCTTC. This codes for CASSLFGAGASQFF. The full variable domain, its missing parts supplied by reference TRBV7-2 and TRBJ2-1, is GAGVSQSPSNKVTEKGKDVELRCDPISGHTALYWYRQSLGQGLEFLIYFQGNSAPDKSGLPSDRFSAERTGGSVSTLTIQRTQQEDSAVYLCASSLFGAGASQFFGPGTRLTVL.

The rearrangement joins TRBV29-1 to TRBJ2-7, with TRBD1 as a possible D gene (5 bases). The V end was cut by 4 bases, the J end by 5 bases, with 12 bases between. The CDR3 contains 12 residues. Germline CDR1 is SQVTM and CDR2 is ANQGSEA. The CDR3 DNA is TGCAGCGTTGCACAGGTGTGGGACGAGCAGTACTTC. It is translated as CSVAQVWDEQYF.

The chain carries TRBV13 and TRBJ2-7, with D perhaps TRBD1 or TRBD2 (5 bases each). Germline CDR1 and CDR2: PRHDT and FYEKMQ (reference sequence). The length of the CDR3 is 17 residues. V lost 4 bases and J 8 bases, leaving 27 bases between the germline ends. CDR3 sequence: CASSSTTYPGPIRKQYF. The CDR3 bases are TGTGCCAGCAGCTCTACAACATATCCGGGACCTATCAGAAAGCAGTACTTC.

The chain uses TRBV28 and TRBJ1-3; TRBD1 agrees at 8 bases. This CDR3 region has 12 residues. From germline, CDR1 is MDHEN and CDR2 SYDVKM. V shed 9 bases, J shed 4 bases, and the junction held 2 bases outside the gene matches. The CDR3 DNA sequence: TGTGCCAGGACAGGGGAGGGAAACACCATATATTTT. Translated, it gives CARTGEGNTIYF.

J is TRBJ2-5 and V is TRBV5-5, with no clear D. The CDR3 extends over 15 amino acids. V was pared by 4 bases and J by 1 base, with 14 bases between. Germline lookup yields CDR1 SGHKS and CDR2 YYEKEE (reference sequence). CDR3 amino acids: CASSQDQGSQETQYF. In nucleotides, the CDR3 is TGTGCCAGCAGCCAAGATCAAGGCAGCCAAGAGACCCAGTACTTC. Complete variable domain (other parts from reference TRBV5-5 and TRBJ2-5): DAGVTQSPTHLIKTRGQQVTLRCSPISGHKSVSWYQQVLGQGPQFIFQYYEKEERGRGNFPDRFSARQFPNYSSELNVNALLLGDSALYLCASSQDQGSQETQYFGPGTRLLVL.

The J gene is TRBJ2-5, the V gene TRBV19, with 8 bases that match TRBD1. The germline gives CDR1 LNHDA, CDR2 SQIVND (reference sequence). The CDR3 has 15 residues. V was pared by 3 bases and J by 5 bases, with 8 bases of the junction left unmatched. In DNA, the CDR3 is TGTGCCAGTAGTATTAGACAGGGGTCGGGGGAGACCCAGTACTTC. It yields the protein CASSIRQGSGETQYF.

This chain uses TRBV5-5 with TRBJ2-1; D gene unclear. The CDR3 is 14 amino acids. V was trimmed by 1 base and J by 4 bases, leaving 9 bases between them. Germline V gene lookup returns CDR1 SGHKS and CDR2 YYEKEE (reference sequence). The CDR3 region is CASSLPLLYNEQFF. The CDR3 nucleotides are TGTGCCAGCAGCTTGCCCCTATTGTACAATGAGCAGTTCTTC.